These T cell receptor beta chains were read from a single sample in a study of blood T cell repertoires in COVID-19. Sequencing used immunoSEQ multiplex PCR; TCRdb keeps in-frame clones, though not all of them. This sample has 45,000 to 65,000 clones, with around nine tenths found just once. The sequencing input was peripheral blood. The receptor source for this set is a human donor in a cohort sampled during active COVID-19. The CDR3 runs from the conserved cysteine through the conserved F or W. The D gene is left open where the match is weak. Clone size is not always given. Where it is, it says once, few, many or a class for expanded clones.

J | V | size | D | CDR3 | DNA
TRBJ1-1 | TRBV19 | . | . | CAAGNTEAFF | TGTGCCGCGGGGAACACTGAAGCTTTCTTT
TRBJ1-1 | TRBV27 | . | . | CASSFSPGKNTEAFF | TGTGCCAGCAGTTTTTCCCCAGGGAAGAACACTGAAGCTTTCTTT
TRBJ1-1 | TRBV19 | once | TRBD1 | CASSSGTGALNTEAFF | TGTGCCAGTAGTAGTGGAACAGGGGCACTGAACACTGAAGCTTTCTTT
TRBJ2-7 | TRBV6-5 | . | TRBD1 | CASMSRDRDYEQYF | TGTGCCAGCATGAGCCGGGACAGAGACTACGAGCAGTACTTC
TRBJ2-5 | TRBV6-5 | . | TRBD2 | CASSPPGLGETQYF | TGTGCCAGCAGTCCACCGGGACTAGGAGAGACCCAGTACTTC
TRBJ2-7 | TRBV5-6 | . | TRBD2 | CASSHRRGAYEQYF | TGTGCCAGCAGCCACCGGCGGGGGGCCTACGAGCAGTACTTC
TRBJ1-1 | TRBV5-1 | . | TRBD1 | CASSLTRDSNRGRGTEAFF | TGCGCCAGCAGCTTGACCAGAGACAGCAACAGGGGGCGCGGCACTGAAGCTTTCTTT
TRBJ1-2 | TRBV5-6 | . | . | CASSFRQAHYGYTF | TGTGCCAGCAGCTTCCGACAGGCGCACTATGGCTACACCTTC
TRBJ2-5 | TRBV7-9 | . | TRBD2 | CASSSGLEETQYF | TGTGCCAGCAGCTCTGGACTAGAGGAGACCCAGTACTTC
TRBJ1-4 | TRBV4-1 | few | . | CASSPRVANEKLFF | TGCGCCAGCAGCCCCCGGGTCGCTAATGAAAAACTGTTTTTT
TRBJ2-2 | TRBV4-1 | . | . | CASSPRGGELFF | TGCGCCAGCTCTCCCCGGGGCGGGGAGCTGTTTTTT
TRBJ1-2 | TRBV27 | . | . | CASSLGRSYGYTF | TGTGCCAGCAGTTTAGGCCGGAGTTATGGCTACACCTTC
TRBJ1-2 | TRBV5-6 | . | TRBD1 | CASSPPGQVDRLNYGYTF | TGTGCCAGCAGCCCTCCGGGACAGGTGGATAGGTTGAACTATGGCTACACCTTC
TRBJ1-5 | TRBV28 | . | . | CASKEGGQPQHF | TGTGCCAGCAAAGAGGGCGGACAGCCCCAGCATTTT
TRBJ1-1 | TRBV5-6 | . | . | CASQGRGNTEAFF | TGTGCCAGCCAGGGGAGAGGGAACACTGAAGCTTTCTTT
TRBJ2-7 | TRBV30 | . | . | CAWSVSAQLLYF | TGTGCCTGGAGTGTAAGCGCGCAACTTCTGTACTTC
TRBJ2-5 | TRBV28 | . | TRBD1 | CASSWDRGKTQYF | TGTGCCAGCAGTTGGGACAGGGGAAAGACCCAGTACTTC
TRBJ2-3 | TRBV7-2 | . | TRBD2 | CASSLLGRFSGGRDTQYF | TGTGCCAGCAGCTTATTAGGACGTTTTAGCGGGGGGCGGGATACGCAGTATTTT
TRBJ2-1 | TRBV24-1 | . | . | CATSDSTYNEQFF | TGTGCCACCAGTGATTCCACCTACAATGAGCAGTTCTTC
TRBJ1-2 | TRBV18 | . | TRBD1 | CASSRGTDLYGYTF | TGTGCCAGCTCTCGCGGGACAGACTTGTATGGCTACACCTTC
TRBJ2-1 | TRBV7-2 | . | TRBD1 | CASSQTDRKVGNEQFF | TGTGCCAGCAGCCAAACGGACAGGAAGGTTGGGAATGAGCAGTTCTTC
TRBJ2-1 | TRBV2 | . | . | CASRYSGEQFF | TGTGCCAGCAGATACAGTGGGGAGCAGTTCTTC
TRBJ1-1 | TRBV6-5 | . | TRBD1 | CASRSDRVYTEAFF | TGTGCCAGCAGGTCCGACAGGGTCTACACTGAAGCTTTCTTT
TRBJ2-7 | TRBV9 | . | . | CASSVSGRGTDGQYF | TGTGCCAGCAGCGTAAGCGGCAGGGGTACGGACGGGCAGTACTTC
TRBJ2-1 | TRBV15 | . | TRBD2 | CATSRAQGLEIRQFF | TGTGCCACCAGCAGAGCCCAGGGACTAGAAATTAGGCAGTTCTTC
TRBJ2-5 | TRBV5-1 | . | TRBD1 | CASSWGQGIGETQYF | TGCGCCAGCAGCTGGGGACAGGGGATTGGAGAGACCCAGTACTTC
TRBJ2-7 | TRBV6-5 | . | TRBD1 | CASGPGTGIYEQYF | TGTGCCAGCGGGCCCGGGACAGGTATCTACGAGCAGTACTTC
TRBJ2-1 | TRBV6-5 | . | TRBD1 | CASSPGTGAHEQFF | TGTGCCAGCAGTCCCGGGACAGGGGCCCATGAGCAGTTCTTC
TRBJ2-7 | TRBV6-5 | few | . | CASAAHPYEQYF | TGTGCCAGCGCGGCCCATCCCTACGAGCAGTACTTC
TRBJ1-3 | TRBV19 | . | TRBD1 | CATDRTGTSGNTIYF | TGTGCCACCGATAGGACAGGAACCTCTGGAAACACCATATATTTT
TRBJ1-5 | TRBV5-8 | . | . | CASSRHSDSYQPQHF | TGTGCCAGCAGTCGTCATTCGGATAGCTATCAGCCCCAGCATTTT
TRBJ1-4 | TRBV6-6 | once | . | CASSYEMARANEKLFF | TGTGCCAGCAGTTACGAGATGGCCAGGGCTAACGAAAAACTGTTTTTT
TRBJ1-1 | TRBV7-9 | . | . | CASSLGLSGLFGGNTEAFF | TGTGCCAGCAGCTTAGGCCTCTCGGGACTCTTCGGAGGGAACACTGAAGCTTTCTTT
TRBJ2-1 | TRBV10-3 | . | TRBD1 | CAISETGTGGGGEQFF | TGTGCCATCAGTGAGACCGGGACAGGGGGAGGAGGTGAGCAGTTCTTC
TRBJ2-2 | TRBV6-5 | . | . | CASFDPSKARELFF | TGTGCCAGCTTCGATCCTAGCAAGGCCAGGGAGCTGTTTTTT
TRBJ1-5 | TRBV28 | once | TRBD1 | CASSPIPPRTLLRGNQPQHF | TGTGCCAGCAGTCCTATCCCACCTCGGACCCTCCTCAGGGGGAATCAGCCCCAGCATTTT
TRBJ1-2 | TRBV28 | . | . | CASRGGQIYGYTF | TGTGCCAGCAGGGGGGGTCAGATCTATGGCTACACCTTC
TRBJ1-2 | TRBV10-1 | few | . | CALPTGYTF | TGCGCCCTCCCTACTGGCTACACCTTC
TRBJ1-1 | TRBV19 | . | . | CASSPHRATTEAFF | TGTGCCAGTAGTCCCCACAGGGCTACCACTGAAGCTTTCTTT
TRBJ2-6 | TRBV29-1 | . | . | CSVDTGANVLTF | TGCAGCGTTGACACTGGGGCCAACGTCCTGACTTTC
TRBJ2-5 | TRBV5-1 | . | . | CASSNLRRETQYF | TGCGCCAGCAGTAATTTACGGCGGGAGACCCAGTACTTC
TRBJ2-5 | TRBV5-1 | . | . | CASSQQRTVQETQYF | TGCGCCAGCAGCCAACAACGGACAGTCCAAGAGACCCAGTACTTC
TRBJ2-5 | TRBV19 | . | . | CASSRRGQQETQYF | TGTGCCAGTAGTAGGCGAGGACAGCAAGAGACCCAGTACTTC
TRBJ2-1 | TRBV10-3 | . | TRBD2 | CAISSGRGNEQFF | TGTGCCATCTCTAGCGGGAGGGGCAATGAGCAGTTCTTC
TRBJ2-1 | TRBV20-1 | few | TRBD2 | CSASSIGGSSYNEQFF | TGCAGTGCTAGTTCAATTGGCGGGAGCTCCTACAATGAGCAGTTCTTC
TRBJ2-2 | TRBV28 | . | TRBD1 | CATTPGTGDTGELFF | TGTGCCACTACACCCGGGACAGGGGACACCGGGGAGCTGTTTTTT
TRBJ1-2 | TRBV19 | . | . | CANPGLYGYTF | TGTGCCAATCCGGGACTCTATGGCTACACCTTC
TRBJ2-3 | TRBV4-1 | . | TRBD1 | CASSQGMLGQMSDTQYF | TGCGCCAGCAGCCAAGGGATGCTGGGACAGATGTCGGATACGCAGTATTTT
TRBJ2-2 | TRBV6-5 | . | . | CASSRTGNTGELFF | TGTGCCAGCAGCCGCACGGGGAACACCGGGGAGCTGTTTTTT
TRBJ2-3 | TRBV18 | . | . | CASSPGFGITDTQYF | TGTGCCAGCTCACCGGGCTTCGGAATCACAGATACGCAGTATTTT
TRBJ2-3 | TRBV19 | . | . | CASSPDTDTQYF | TGTGCCAGTAGTCCAGATACAGATACGCAGTATTTT
TRBJ2-3 | TRBV29-1 | . | . | CSAGLFGTDTQYF | TGCAGCGCTGGACTTTTTGGCACAGATACGCAGTATTTT
TRBJ2-7 | TRBV28 | . | . | CANRLRDEQYF | TGTGCCAACAGGTTGAGGGACGAGCAGTACTTC
TRBJ1-2 | TRBV19 | once | . | CASSMRDNANYGYTF | TGTGCCAGTAGTATGAGGGACAACGCTAACTATGGCTACACCTTC
TRBJ2-7 | TRBV9 | . | . | CASSAEPTPIEQYF | TGTGCCAGCAGCGCCGAGCCTACTCCCATCGAGCAGTACTTC
TRBJ1-2 | TRBV5-4 | . | . | CASSSFSGYGYTF | TGTGCCAGCAGCTCTTTCTCGGGCTATGGCTACACCTTC
TRBJ1-1 | TRBV30 | . | . | CAWSSGGEAFF | TGTGCCTGGAGTAGCGGTGGGGAAGCTTTCTTT
TRBJ2-6 | TRBV5-4 | . | . | CASSPLQGAGANVLTF | TGTGCCAGCAGCCCTCTCCAGGGTGCGGGGGCCAACGTCCTGACTTTC
TRBJ2-1 | TRBV6-2/TRBV6-3 | . | . | CASSYTPRGVFNEQFF | TGTGCCAGCAGTTACACCCCCAGGGGGGTCTTCAATGAGCAGTTCTTC
TRBJ1-5 | TRBV30 | . | . | CAWSDYSDQPQHF | TGTGCCTGGAGCGACTATTCAGATCAGCCCCAGCATTTT